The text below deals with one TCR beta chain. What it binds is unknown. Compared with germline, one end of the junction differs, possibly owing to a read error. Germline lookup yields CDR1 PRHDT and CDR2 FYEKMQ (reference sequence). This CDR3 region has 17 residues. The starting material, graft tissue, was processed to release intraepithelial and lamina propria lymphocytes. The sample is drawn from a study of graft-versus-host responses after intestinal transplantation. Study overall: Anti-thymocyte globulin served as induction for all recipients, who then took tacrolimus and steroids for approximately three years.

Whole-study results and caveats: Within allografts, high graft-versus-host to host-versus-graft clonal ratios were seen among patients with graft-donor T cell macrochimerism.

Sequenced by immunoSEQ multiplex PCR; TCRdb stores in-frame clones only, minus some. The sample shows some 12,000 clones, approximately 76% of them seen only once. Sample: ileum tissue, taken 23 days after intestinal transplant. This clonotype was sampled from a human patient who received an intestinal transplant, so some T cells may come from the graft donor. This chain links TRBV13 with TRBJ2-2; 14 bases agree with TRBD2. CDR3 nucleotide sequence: TGTGCCAGCAGTTTAGGACTAGCGGGAGGTCTAACCGGGGAGCTGTTTTTT. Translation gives CASSLGLAGGLTGELFF.